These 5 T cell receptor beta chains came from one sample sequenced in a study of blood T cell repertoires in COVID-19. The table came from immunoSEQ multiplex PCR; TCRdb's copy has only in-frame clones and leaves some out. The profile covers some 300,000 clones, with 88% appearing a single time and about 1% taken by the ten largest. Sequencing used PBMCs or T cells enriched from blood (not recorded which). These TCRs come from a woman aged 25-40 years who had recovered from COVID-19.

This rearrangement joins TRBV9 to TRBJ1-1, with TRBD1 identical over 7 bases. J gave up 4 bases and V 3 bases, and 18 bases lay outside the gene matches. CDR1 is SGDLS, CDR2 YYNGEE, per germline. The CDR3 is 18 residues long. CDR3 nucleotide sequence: TGTGCCAGCAGCGCCCCTTTAGAGGCAGGGGGGAGTGCCACTGAAGCTTTCTTT. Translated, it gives CASSAPLEAGGSATEAFF.

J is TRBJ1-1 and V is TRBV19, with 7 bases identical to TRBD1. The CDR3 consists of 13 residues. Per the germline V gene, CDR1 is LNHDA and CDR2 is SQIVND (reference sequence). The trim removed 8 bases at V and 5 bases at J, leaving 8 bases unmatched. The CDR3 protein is CASAPTGFTEAFF. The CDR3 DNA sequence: TGTGCCAGTGCCCCGACAGGGTTTACTGAAGCTTTCTTT.

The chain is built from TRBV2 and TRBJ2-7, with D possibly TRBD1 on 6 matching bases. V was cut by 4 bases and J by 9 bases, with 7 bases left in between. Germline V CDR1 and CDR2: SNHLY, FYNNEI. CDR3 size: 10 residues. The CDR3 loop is CASSVQGQYF. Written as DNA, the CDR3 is TGTGCCAGCAGTGTACAGGGGCAGTACTTC.

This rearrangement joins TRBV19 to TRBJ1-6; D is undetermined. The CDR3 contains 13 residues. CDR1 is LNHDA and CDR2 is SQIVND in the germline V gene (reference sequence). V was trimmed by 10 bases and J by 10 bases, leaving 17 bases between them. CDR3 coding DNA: TGTGCCACCCGGTCGGCAGGCTCATCACCCCTCCACTTT. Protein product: CATRSAGSSPLHF.

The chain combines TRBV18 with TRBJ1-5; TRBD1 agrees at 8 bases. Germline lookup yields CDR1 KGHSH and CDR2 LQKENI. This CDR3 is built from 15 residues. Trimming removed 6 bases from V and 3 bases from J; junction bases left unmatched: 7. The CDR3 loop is CASSPRGQVNQPQHF. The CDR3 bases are TGTGCCAGCTCTCCCAGGGGACAGGTCAATCAGCCCCAGCATTTT.